Given below is one TCR beta chain in context. These data are taken from a study of blood T cell repertoires in COVID-19. As for the study in general: T cells, B-cell-depleted T cells, or PBMCs provided the cDNA or gDNA that served as material.

In the study's own analysis: Researchers report that nucleated cell counts were estimated from reference gene primer amplification. The table came from immunoSEQ multiplex PCR; TCRdb's copy has only in-frame clones and leaves some out. The DNA gave D and trimming, while V, J and clone size come from that table. The top ten hold roughly 3.1% of the sample, which has under 250,000 clones, nearly 90% seen once. Unmatched junction bases numbered 2, after V lost 7 bases and J lost 0 bases. Germline lookup yields CDR1 MNHEY and CDR2 SVGAGI. The length of the CDR3 is 14 residues. This sequence originates from a man in his late teens or twenties with active or convalescent COVID-19. The sample was peripheral blood. The chain has TRBV6-5 and TRBJ2-3; TRBD2 matches at 9 bases. The CDR3 loop is CASILAGSTDTQYF. The CDR3 bases are TGTGCCAGCATTCTAGCGGGGAGCACAGATACGCAGTATTTT.